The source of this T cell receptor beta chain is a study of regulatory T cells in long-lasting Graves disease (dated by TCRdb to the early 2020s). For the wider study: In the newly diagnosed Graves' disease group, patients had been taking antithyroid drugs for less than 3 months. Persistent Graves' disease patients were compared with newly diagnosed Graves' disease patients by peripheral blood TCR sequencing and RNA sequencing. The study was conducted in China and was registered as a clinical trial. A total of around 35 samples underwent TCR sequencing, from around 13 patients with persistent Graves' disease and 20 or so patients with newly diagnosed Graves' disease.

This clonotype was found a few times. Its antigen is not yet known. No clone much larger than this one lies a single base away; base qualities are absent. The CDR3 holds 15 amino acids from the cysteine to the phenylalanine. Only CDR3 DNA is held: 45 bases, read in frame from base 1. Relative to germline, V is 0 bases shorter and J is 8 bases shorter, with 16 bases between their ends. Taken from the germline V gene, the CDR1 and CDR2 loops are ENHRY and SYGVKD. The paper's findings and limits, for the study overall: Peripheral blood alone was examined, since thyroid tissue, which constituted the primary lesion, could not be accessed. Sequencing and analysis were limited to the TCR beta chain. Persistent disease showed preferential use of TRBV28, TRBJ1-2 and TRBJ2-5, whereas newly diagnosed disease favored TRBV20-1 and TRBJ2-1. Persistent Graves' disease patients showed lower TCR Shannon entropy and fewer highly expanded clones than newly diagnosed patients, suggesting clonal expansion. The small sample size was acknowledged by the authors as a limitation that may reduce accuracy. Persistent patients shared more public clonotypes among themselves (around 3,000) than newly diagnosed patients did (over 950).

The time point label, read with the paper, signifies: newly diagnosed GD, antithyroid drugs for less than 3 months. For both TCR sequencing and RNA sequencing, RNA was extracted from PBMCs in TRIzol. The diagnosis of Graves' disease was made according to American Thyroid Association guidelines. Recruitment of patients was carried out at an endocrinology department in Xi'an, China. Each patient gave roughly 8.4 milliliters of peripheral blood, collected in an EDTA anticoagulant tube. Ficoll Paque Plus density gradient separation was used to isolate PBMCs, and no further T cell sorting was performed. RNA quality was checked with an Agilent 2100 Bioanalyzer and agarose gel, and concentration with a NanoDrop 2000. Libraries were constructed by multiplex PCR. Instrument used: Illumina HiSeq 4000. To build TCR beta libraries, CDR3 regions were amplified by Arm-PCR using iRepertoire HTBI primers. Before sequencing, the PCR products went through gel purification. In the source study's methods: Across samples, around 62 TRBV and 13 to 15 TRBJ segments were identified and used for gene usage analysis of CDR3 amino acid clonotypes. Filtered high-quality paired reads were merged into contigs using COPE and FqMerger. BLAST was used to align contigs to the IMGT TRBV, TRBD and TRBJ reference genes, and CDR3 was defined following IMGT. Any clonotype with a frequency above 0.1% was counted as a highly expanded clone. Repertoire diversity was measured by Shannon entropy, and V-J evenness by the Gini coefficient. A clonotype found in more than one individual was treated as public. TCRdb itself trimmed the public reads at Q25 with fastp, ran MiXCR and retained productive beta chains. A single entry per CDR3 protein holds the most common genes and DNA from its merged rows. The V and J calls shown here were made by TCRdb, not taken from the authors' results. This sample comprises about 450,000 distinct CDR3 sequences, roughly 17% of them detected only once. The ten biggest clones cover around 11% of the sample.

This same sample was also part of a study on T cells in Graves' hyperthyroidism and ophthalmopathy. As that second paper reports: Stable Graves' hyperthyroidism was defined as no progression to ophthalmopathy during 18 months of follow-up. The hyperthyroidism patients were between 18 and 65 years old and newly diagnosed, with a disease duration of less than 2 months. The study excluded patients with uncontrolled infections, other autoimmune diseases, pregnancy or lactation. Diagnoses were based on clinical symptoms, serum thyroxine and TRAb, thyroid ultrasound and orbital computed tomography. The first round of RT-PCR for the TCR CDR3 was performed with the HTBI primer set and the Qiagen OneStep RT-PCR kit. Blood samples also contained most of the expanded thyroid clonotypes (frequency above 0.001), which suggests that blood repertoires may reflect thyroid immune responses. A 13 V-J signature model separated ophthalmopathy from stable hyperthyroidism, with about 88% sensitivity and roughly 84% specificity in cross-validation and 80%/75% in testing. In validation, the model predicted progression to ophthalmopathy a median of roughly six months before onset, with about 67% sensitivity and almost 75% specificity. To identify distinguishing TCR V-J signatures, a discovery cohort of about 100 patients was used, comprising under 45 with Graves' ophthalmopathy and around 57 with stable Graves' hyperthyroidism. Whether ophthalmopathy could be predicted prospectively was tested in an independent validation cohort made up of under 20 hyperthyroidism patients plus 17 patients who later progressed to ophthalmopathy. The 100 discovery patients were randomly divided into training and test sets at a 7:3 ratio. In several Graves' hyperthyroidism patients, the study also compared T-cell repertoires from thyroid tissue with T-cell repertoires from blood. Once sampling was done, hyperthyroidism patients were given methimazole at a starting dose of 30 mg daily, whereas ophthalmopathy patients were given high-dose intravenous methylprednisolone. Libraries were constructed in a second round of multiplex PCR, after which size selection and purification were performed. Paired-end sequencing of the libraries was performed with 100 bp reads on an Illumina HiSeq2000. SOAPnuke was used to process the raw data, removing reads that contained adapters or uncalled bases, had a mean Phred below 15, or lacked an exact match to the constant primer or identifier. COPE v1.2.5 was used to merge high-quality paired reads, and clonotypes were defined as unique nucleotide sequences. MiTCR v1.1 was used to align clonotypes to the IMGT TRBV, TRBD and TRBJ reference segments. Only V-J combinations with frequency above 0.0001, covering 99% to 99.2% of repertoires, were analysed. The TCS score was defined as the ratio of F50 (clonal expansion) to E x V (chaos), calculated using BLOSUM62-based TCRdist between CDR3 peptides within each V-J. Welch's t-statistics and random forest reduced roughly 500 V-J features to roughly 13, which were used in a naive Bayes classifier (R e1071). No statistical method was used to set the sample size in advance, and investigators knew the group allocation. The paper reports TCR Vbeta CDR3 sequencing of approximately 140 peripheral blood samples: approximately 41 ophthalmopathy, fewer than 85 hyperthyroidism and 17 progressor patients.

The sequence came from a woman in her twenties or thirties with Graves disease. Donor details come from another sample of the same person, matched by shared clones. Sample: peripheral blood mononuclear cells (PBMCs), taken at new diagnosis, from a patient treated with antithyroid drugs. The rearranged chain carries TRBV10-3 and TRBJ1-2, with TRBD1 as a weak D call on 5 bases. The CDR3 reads CAISESGGGYSGYTF. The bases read TGTGCCATCAGTGAGTCCGGGGGAGGGTACTCGGGCTACACCTTC.